This entry lists 11 T cell receptor beta chains sequenced from one sample in a study of cytomegalovirus exposure and HLA in healthy donors. A multiplex PCR was run with 60 Vbeta primers and 13 Jbeta primers. Using immunoSEQ multiplex PCR, the repertoire was profiled, and TCRdb retains in-frame clones only, with some absent. The repertoire holds 95,000 to 100,000 clones, with roughly four fifths as singletons. Sample: PBMCs. The receptors derive from a female donor in good health and CMV-seropositive.

The V call is TRBV4-1, the J call TRBJ2-2; D is perhaps TRBD1 (6 bases). The V end lost 2 bases, the J end lost 1 base, and 8 bases lay between the germline ends. Germline values: CDR1 MGHRA, CDR2 YSYEKL. CDR3 length: 15 amino acids. The CDR3 loop reads CASSQQGLNTGELFF. CDR3 nucleotide sequence: TGCGCCAGCAGCCAACAGGGGTTGAACACCGGGGAGCTGTTTTTT.

This clone was recorded once. This sequence joins TRBV5-1 and TRBJ1-6; D is possibly TRBD1 (5 bases). The germline gives CDR1 SGHRS, CDR2 YFSETQ. The CDR3 has 13 amino acids. V shed 0 bases and J shed 10 bases, with 8 bases lying between them. CDR3 bases: TGCGCCAGCAGCTTGGGGGGGGTATCACCCCTCCACTTT. This translates into CASSLGGVSPLHF.

The chain uses TRBV27 and TRBJ2-7; 7 nucleotides align to TRBD2. There are 13 residues in the CDR3. Germline CDR1 reads MNHEY; CDR2 reads SMNVEV (reference sequence). V trimming: 6 bases; J trimming: 3 bases; junction bases outside the gene matches: 5. CDR3 region: CASRLASGYEQYF. The CDR3 DNA sequence: TGTGCCAGCAGACTAGCGTCGGGCTACGAGCAGTACTTC.

The chain carries TRBV12-2 and TRBJ2-1; no check of the table's D call, TRBD2, against the DNA was made. TRBV12-2 is flagged as a pseudogene. This CDR3 is built from 18 residues. CDR3 sequence (DNA): TGTGCAAGTCGCTTACCCCCCGGGAGTGGTCGCTCCTACAATGAGCAGTTCTTC. It codes for CASRLPPGSGRSYNEQFF.

The chain employs TRBV18 and TRBJ1-2; 7 bases agree with TRBD1. V lost 1 base, J lost 8 bases, and 4 bases stayed unmatched. The CDR3 contains 13 residues. Germline CDR1 reads KGHSH; CDR2 reads LQKENI. CDR3 DNA sequence: TGTGCCAGCTCACCACAGGGGGCGAGCGGCTACACCTTC. Its protein is CASSPQGASGYTF.

This chain connects TRBV6-5 to TRBJ1-2; maybe TRBD1 (5 bases). From germline, CDR1 is MNHEY and CDR2 SVGAGI. CDR3 length: 13 residues. Trimming pared 6 bases from V and 3 bases from J, leaving 11 bases between. The CDR3 loop is CASSPTGDYGYTF. In DNA form, the CDR3 reads TGTGCCAGCAGCCCCACGGGGGACTATGGCTACACCTTC.

This clone has only one observation. The chain has TRBV25-1 and TRBJ1-2; D unresolved. The CDR3 extends over 10 amino acids. Germline CDR1 is MGHDK and CDR2 is SYGVNS. V lost 8 bases, J lost 7 bases, and 8 bases lay in between. CDR3 DNA sequence: TGTGCCAGCTTTGAGGCTGGCTACACCTTC. Its protein is CASFEAGYTF.

For this clone: Within the sample, other DNA sequences also encode this same CDR3. This chain joins TRBV5-6 and TRBJ1-2; D is possibly TRBD1 (6 bases). The CDR3 sequence is 14 residues long. V was pared by 2 bases and J by 2 bases, with 10 bases between. Germline V gene sequence: CDR1 SGHDT, CDR2 YYEEEE. The CDR3 is CASSLTGPNYGYTF. CDR3 sequence (DNA): TGTGCCAGCAGCTTAACAGGGCCCAACTATGGCTACACCTTC.

V usage is TRBV7-9 and J usage is TRBJ2-7; D may be TRBD1 (6 bases). V lost 5 bases, J lost 0 bases, and 11 bases lay in between. Germline CDR1 reads SEHNR; CDR2 reads FQNEAQ (reference sequence). This CDR3 has 14 residues. The CDR3 reads CASSGRDTSYEQYF. CDR3 sequence (DNA): TGTGCCAGCAGCGGTCGGGACACCTCCTACGAGCAGTACTTC.

This clone has a single count. The V gene is TRBV6-4, the J gene TRBJ1-1; D gene ambiguous. V was clipped by 3 bases and J by 7 bases, with 12 bases between them. In germline, CDR1 is MRHNA, CDR2 SNTAGT. The CDR3 contains 13 residues. This CDR3 is CASSENLGLEAFF. DNA for the CDR3: TGTGCCAGCAGTGAGAATCTCGGACTTGAAGCTTTCTTT.

Comment on this clone: A read error may account for a junction end that differs from germline. The CDR3 here is CSSNSEGLGSDTQYF. CDR3 nucleotides: TGTTCCAGCAACTCCGAAGGACTAGGGAGTGATACGCAGTATTTT. The chain links TRBV7-9 to TRBJ2-3, with 7 nucleotides matching TRBD2. From germline, CDR1 is SEHNR and CDR2 FQNEAQ (reference sequence). The CDR3 runs to 15 residues.